This passage covers 5 T cell receptor beta chains from one sample sequenced in a study of control samples from healthy donors and cancer patients. Repertoires were generated with immunoSEQ multiplex PCR, while TCRdb's copy carries only in-frame clones and drops some. Of about 69,000 clones in the sample, approximately 90% were seen once. The sequenced material came from PBMCs. These receptors all come from a man in his 60s with colorectal cancer.

This clone was recorded once. The chain carries TRBV7-2 and TRBJ2-3; 11 nucleotides line up with TRBD2. CDR1 SGHTA and CDR2 FQGNSA come from the germline V gene. CDR3 length: 15 residues. V lost 5 bases and J lost 6; bases outside the gene matches: 7. CDR3 sequence (DNA): TGTGCCAGCAGCCATACTAGCGGGGGATTTGATACGCAGTATTTT. It specifies CASSHTSGGFDTQYF.

CDR3 in amino acids: CASSVRGGNSPLHF. Written as DNA, the CDR3 is TGTGCCAGTAGTGTCAGGGGTGGGAATTCACCCCTCCACTTT. The chain carries TRBV19 and TRBJ1-6, with D perhaps matching TRBD1 (6 bases). CDR1 LNHDA and CDR2 SQIVND come from the germline V gene (reference sequence). V was pared by 5 bases and J by 7 bases, with 12 bases between. CDR3 length: 14 amino acids.

There are a few counts of this clone. V and J are TRBV7-2 and TRBJ2-7, with TRBD1 identical over 8 bases. There are 14 residues in the CDR3. The V gene end was trimmed by 10 bases and the J gene end by 0 bases; junction bases not matched to a gene: 8. Germline CDR1 is SGHTA and CDR2 is FQGNSA. DNA for the CDR3: TGTGCCACGGCCCGGGACAGGAGCTCCTACGAGCAGTACTTC. This gives the protein CATARDRSSYEQYF. Together with reference TRBV7-2 and TRBJ2-7, the CDR3 gives the full variable domain: GAGVSQSPSNKVTEKGKDVELRCDPISGHTALYWYRQSLGQGLEFLIYFQGNSAPDKSGLPSDRFSAERTGGSVSTLTIQRTQQEDSAVYLCATARDRSSYEQYFGPGTRLTVT.

The chain is built from TRBV29-1 and TRBJ2-3, with 10 bases that match TRBD2. Per germline, CDR1 SQVTM and CDR2 ANQGSEA. Trimming took 5 bases from V and 0 from J; bases not matched to a gene: 2. CDR3 length equals 14 residues. CDR3 coding DNA: TGCAGCGTTTTAGCGGGGGGAAGCACAGATACGCAGTATTTT. Translating it yields CSVLAGGSTDTQYF.

The chain links TRBV2 to TRBJ1-2; D gene uncertain. Germline V gene lookup returns CDR1 SNHLY and CDR2 FYNNEI. The CDR3 covers 15 residues. The V end was cut by 7 bases, the J end by 0 bases, with 15 bases between. The CDR3 loop reads CASINADFTNYGYTF. In DNA form, the CDR3 reads TGTGCCAGCATAAATGCAGATTTTACTAACTATGGCTACACCTTC.